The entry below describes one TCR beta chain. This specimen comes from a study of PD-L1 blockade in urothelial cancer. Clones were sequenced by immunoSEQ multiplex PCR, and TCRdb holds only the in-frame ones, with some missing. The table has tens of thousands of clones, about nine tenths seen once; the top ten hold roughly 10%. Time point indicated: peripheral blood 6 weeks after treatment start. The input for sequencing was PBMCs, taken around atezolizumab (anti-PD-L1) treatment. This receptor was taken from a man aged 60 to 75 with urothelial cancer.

The CDR3 region has the DNA TGTGCCAGCAGCTCACTAGCGGGAGAAGTAAAAACCGGGGAGCTGTTTTTT. Its protein product is CASSSLAGEVKTGELFF. The chain links TRBV7-9 to TRBJ2-2; 11 nucleotides agree with TRBD2. The CDR3 length is 17 residues. Trimming took 4 bases from V and 5 from J; bases not matched to a gene: 9. CDR1 is SEHNR and CDR2 is FQNEAQ in the germline V gene (reference sequence).